Sequencing of this T cell receptor (beta chain) was carried out in a study of T cells in localized non-small cell lung cancer. Findings and caveats of the study: A median of 57 of the top 100 tumor clones appeared in adjacent lung, which was paired and uninvolved. Clonality peaked in uninvolved adjacent lung rather than tumor. Because sequencing included only one region (of the tumor), heterogeneity remains possible.

This clone was counted only a few times. As yet, its antigen is unknown. Trimming took off 5 bases at V and 2 bases at J, with 12 bases between the two ends. The CDR3 extends over 14 amino acids. CDR1 MNHEY and CDR2 SVGAGI come from the germline V gene. Libraries were prepared by immunoSEQ multiplex PCR; TCRdb keeps only in-frame clonotypes and omits some of them. Among nearly 15,000 clones listed, roughly 85% were seen once. The TCR sequence derives from a female donor of 60 years or more with stage I squamous cell lung carcinoma. The sample here was peripheral blood, taken before any cancer treatment. The V and J genes are TRBV6-5 and TRBJ2-5; D is uncertain. The CDR3 nucleotides are TGTGCCAGCAGTAGTTACCCCCTACAAGAGACCCAGTACTTC. It codes for CASSSYPLQETQYF.